The rows below give T cell receptor beta chains drawn from one sample of a study of blood T cell repertoires in COVID-19. The protocol was immunoSEQ multiplex PCR, while the TCRdb copy is restricted to in-frame clones and leaves out a portion. The data contain about 150,000 clones, 65% to 90% of them singletons. Material: peripheral blood. Every receptor here comes from a man in his 70s with acute or convalescent COVID-19. The CDR3 runs from the conserved cysteine through the conserved F or W. A D gene is named only where the DNA matches it firmly. The size field is filled for only some rows; it gives once, few, many or a size class.

j_gene,v_gene,d_gene,abundance,CDR3aa,CDR3nt
TRBJ2-7,TRBV2,.,.,CASSDGGPYEQYF,TGTGCCAGCAGTGACGGCGGCCCCTACGAGCAGTACTTC
TRBJ2-1,TRBV29-1,TRBD2,.,CSVETASGTPNEQFF,TGCAGCGTTGAAACGGCTAGCGGGACTCCCAATGAGCAGTTCTTC
TRBJ2-1,TRBV10-3,TRBD2,once,CAINDRAGRNNEQFF,TGTGCCATCAATGATCGAGCGGGAAGGAATAATGAGCAGTTCTTC
TRBJ2-1,TRBV11-3,TRBD2,.,CASSLEGSGSYNEQFF,TGTGCCAGCAGCTTAGAGGGTAGCGGGAGCTACAATGAGCAGTTCTTC
TRBJ2-7,TRBV11-2,TRBD1,.,CASSLGDRGEQYF,TGTGCCAGCAGCTTAGGGGACAGGGGGGAGCAGTACTTC
TRBJ2-4,TRBV19,.,.,CASKEQGAYSKNIQYF,TGTGCCAGTAAGGAACAGGGAGCTTATTCCAAAAACATTCAGTACTTC
TRBJ2-7,TRBV19,.,.,CASSPRGGEQYF,TGTGCCAGTAGTCCCCGGGGTGGTGAGCAGTACTTC
TRBJ1-1,TRBV9,.,.,CASSVVTENTEAFF,TGTGCCAGCAGCGTAGTCACAGAGAACACTGAAGCTTTCTTT
TRBJ2-4,TRBV13,TRBD1,.,CASSPRTGGTDIQYF,TGTGCCAGCAGCCCCAGGACAGGGGGGACGGACATTCAGTACTTC
TRBJ2-7,TRBV12-3/TRBV12-4,TRBD2,few,CASSSSGPYEQYF,TGTGCCAGCAGTTCTAGCGGGCCCTACGAGCAGTACTTC
TRBJ2-5,TRBV21-1,.,.,CASSKSQRTPETQYF,TGTGCCAGCAGCAAATCGCAGCGAACCCCAGAGACCCAGTACTTC
TRBJ1-1,TRBV7-3,.,.,CASSRRGEAEAFF,TGTGCCAGCAGCAGACGTGGGGAGGCTGAAGCTTTCTTT
TRBJ1-2,TRBV29-1,.,.,CSVGADRNYGYTF,TGCAGCGTTGGGGCCGACAGGAACTATGGCTACACCTTC
TRBJ2-2,TRBV6-1,.,.,CASSDLGGYAAGELFF,TGTGCCAGCAGTGATTTAGGAGGGTATGCTGCCGGGGAGCTGTTTTTT